Given below is one TCR beta chain in context. What antigen it recognizes has not been identified. Per-base quality was not reported, and no clone a single base away is much larger than it. Including the terminal cysteine and phenylalanine, the CDR3 comprises 15 residues. The only DNA kept is the CDR3, 45 bases in frame from the first base. CDR1 SGHRS and CDR2 YFSETQ were looked up in the germline V gene. V ends up 0 bases short and J 5 bases short, with an unmatched junction base count of 6. The sample belongs to a study of blood T cell repertoires in COVID-19 (dated by TCRdb to about 2020). About the full investigation: Samples covering the acute and convalescent phases of COVID-19 were provided by collaborators in the United States, Italy and Spain. The material from the prospective study consisted of cDNA or gDNA derived from T cells, B-cell-depleted T cells, or PBMCs. The dataset comprised deeply sampled blood TCRbeta repertoires from subjects exposed to, actively infected with, or recovered from COVID-19. The repertoires were released in a freely available public database intended as a resource for research on the immune response to SARS-CoV-2. Samples came from the ongoing ImmuneRACE study (first 160 participants) plus 1,254 subjects from 6 global collaborators. Nearly every sample came with metadata listing a de-identified subject ID, COVID-19 status, age in years and sex. Where HLA class I and class II types were available, the types were taken from metadata supplied by the sample provider, not from assay-based typing.

What the study reported, not specific to this receptor: The amount of clinical and demographic metadata varied by source and participant and was provided uncurated.

The immunoSEQ Assay, a bias-controlled multiplex PCR, was used to amplify TCRbeta CDR3 regions from genomic DNA. As for how the authors treated the data: Within the assay, amplification of reference gene primers was used to estimate how many nucleated cells each sample contained. Sequence reads were collapsed and filtered to measure the absolute abundance of every unique TCRbeta CDR3 rearrangement. For each sample, productive Simpson clonality was calculated as the square root of Simpson's diversity index over productive rearrangements. Not all clones reach the TCRdb copy of this immuneACCESS table, which keeps in-frame sequences only. Checked studies attribute under half of the gap to unresolved V genes and leave the rest unexplained. The D gene and trimming were derived from the DNA, and the V and J assignments and clone size from that table. The sample has some 130,000 clones on record, 60% to 80% of them singletons. Roughly 9.7% of the sample belongs to the ten largest clones.

Another Seattle source contributed samples from volunteer blood donors who had recovered from COVID-19. Collaborating institutions collected whole blood in K2EDTA tubes following their own protocols. For TCRbeta analysis, collaborators shipped samples in one of three forms: frozen whole blood, isolated PBMCs, or DNA extracted from either of those sample types. The rearrangement combines TRBV5-1 with TRBJ2-3, with 7 junctional bases fitting TRBD2. Source material: peripheral blood. The TCR sequence derives from a man aged 55 to 69 who had recovered from COVID-19. The DNA sequence follows: TGCGCCAGCAGCTTGGAGAGCGGGGCAGTAGATACGCAGTATTTT. It encodes CASSLESGAVDTQYF.